This T cell receptor beta chain was profiled in a study of T cell responses to AZD1222 COVID-19 vaccine. The protocol was immunoSEQ multiplex PCR, while the TCRdb copy is restricted to in-frame clones and leaves out a portion. This sample carries about 100,000 clones, 65% to 90% of them seen once, and the ten largest clones take 5.5% to 7%. This CDR3 comprises 13 residues. Trimming left V 5 bases short and J 9 bases short, with 15 bases between. CDR1 is LNHDA, CDR2 SQIVND, per germline (reference sequence). This clonotype was sampled from an adult in good health. The chain recombines TRBV19 with TRBJ2-3; perhaps TRBD2 as D (7 bases). The material sequenced was peripheral blood, taken on day 0 of AZD1222 vaccination. The CDR3 DNA sequence: TGTGCCAGTAGTGGGGGCGGGGGATCGACGCAGTATTTT. Its translation: CASSGGGGSTQYF.